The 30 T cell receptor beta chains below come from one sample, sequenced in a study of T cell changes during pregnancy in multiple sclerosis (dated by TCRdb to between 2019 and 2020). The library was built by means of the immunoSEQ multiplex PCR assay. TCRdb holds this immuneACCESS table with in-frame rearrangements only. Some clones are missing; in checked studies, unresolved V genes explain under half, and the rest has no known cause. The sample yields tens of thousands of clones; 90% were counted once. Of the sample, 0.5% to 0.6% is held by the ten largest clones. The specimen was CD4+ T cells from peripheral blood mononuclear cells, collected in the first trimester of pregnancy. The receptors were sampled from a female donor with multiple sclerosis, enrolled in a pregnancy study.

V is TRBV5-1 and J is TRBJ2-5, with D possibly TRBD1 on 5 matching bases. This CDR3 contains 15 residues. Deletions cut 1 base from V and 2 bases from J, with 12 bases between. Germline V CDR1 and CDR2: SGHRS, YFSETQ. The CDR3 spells CASSLYDSQQETQYF. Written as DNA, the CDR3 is TGCGCCAGCAGCTTGTACGACAGCCAACAAGAGACCCAGTACTTC.

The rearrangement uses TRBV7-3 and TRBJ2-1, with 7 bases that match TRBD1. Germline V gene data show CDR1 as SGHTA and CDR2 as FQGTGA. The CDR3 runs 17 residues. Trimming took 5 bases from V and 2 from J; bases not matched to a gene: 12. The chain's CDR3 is CASSPRFDRVTYNEQFF. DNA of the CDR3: TGTGCCAGCAGCCCTAGGTTCGACAGGGTGACCTACAATGAGCAGTTCTTC.

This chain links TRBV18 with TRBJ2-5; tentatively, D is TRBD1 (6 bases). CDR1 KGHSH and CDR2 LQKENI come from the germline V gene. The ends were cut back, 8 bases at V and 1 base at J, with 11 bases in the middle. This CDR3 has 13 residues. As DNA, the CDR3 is TGTGCCAGCCGAGGGGGAATCCAAGAGACCCAGTACTTC. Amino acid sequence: CASRGGIQETQYF.

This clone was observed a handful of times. In nucleotides, the CDR3 is TGTGCCAGCAGCTTAAAAGCCAACACTGAAGCTTTCTTT. This encodes CASSLKANTEAFF. The rearrangement links TRBV7-9 to TRBJ1-1; D gene ambiguous. The CDR3 covers 13 residues. V lost 2 bases and J 2 bases, leaving 6 bases between the germline ends. Germline lookup yields CDR1 SEHNR and CDR2 FQNEAQ (reference sequence).

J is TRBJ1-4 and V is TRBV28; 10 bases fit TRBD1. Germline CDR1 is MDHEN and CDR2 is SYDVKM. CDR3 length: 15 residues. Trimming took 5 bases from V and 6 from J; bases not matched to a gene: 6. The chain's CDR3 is CASSPSGQGYEKLFF. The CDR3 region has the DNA TGTGCCAGCAGTCCATCGGGACAGGGGTATGAAAAACTGTTTTTT.

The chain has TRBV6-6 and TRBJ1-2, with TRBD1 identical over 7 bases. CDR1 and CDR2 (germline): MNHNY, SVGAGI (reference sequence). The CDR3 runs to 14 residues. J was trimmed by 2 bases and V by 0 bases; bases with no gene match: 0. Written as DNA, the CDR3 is TGTGCCAGCAGTTACTCGGACAGGAACTATGGCTACACCTTC. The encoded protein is CASSYSDRNYGYTF.

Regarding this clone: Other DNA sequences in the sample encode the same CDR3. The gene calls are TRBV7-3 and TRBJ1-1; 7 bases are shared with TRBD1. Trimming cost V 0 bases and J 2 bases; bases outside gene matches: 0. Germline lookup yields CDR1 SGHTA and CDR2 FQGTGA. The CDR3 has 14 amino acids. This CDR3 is CASSLTGGNTEAFF. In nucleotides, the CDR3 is TGTGCCAGCAGCTTAACAGGGGGCAACACTGAAGCTTTCTTT.

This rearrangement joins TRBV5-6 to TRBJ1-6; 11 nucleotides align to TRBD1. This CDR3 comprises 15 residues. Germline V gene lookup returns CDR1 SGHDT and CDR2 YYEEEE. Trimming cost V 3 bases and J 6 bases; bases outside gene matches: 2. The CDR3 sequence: CASSWTGGPNSPLHF. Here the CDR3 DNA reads TGTGCCAGCAGCTGGACAGGGGGCCCTAATTCACCCCTCCACTTT.

The CDR3 DNA reads TGCAGCGTTGAAGATATCGTGACTAGCGGGGGCCGGAATGAGCAGTTCTTC. It specifies CSVEDIVTSGGRNEQFF. The rearrangement uses TRBV29-1 and TRBJ2-1, with 12 bases matching TRBD2. Germline V gives CDR1 SQVTM, CDR2 ANQGSEA. The V segment lost 0 bases and the J segment 7 bases; nucleotides outside the gene matches: 10. The CDR3 covers 17 residues.

The CDR3 spells CASSPPGTANTEAFF. CDR3 DNA sequence: TGTGCCAGCAGTCCCCCGGGGACAGCGAACACTGAAGCTTTCTTT. The V and J genes are TRBV28 and TRBJ1-1; 7 nucleotides line up with TRBD1. V lost 5 bases and J lost 1; bases outside the gene matches: 7. Germline values: CDR1 MDHEN, CDR2 SYDVKM. The CDR3 has 15 residues.

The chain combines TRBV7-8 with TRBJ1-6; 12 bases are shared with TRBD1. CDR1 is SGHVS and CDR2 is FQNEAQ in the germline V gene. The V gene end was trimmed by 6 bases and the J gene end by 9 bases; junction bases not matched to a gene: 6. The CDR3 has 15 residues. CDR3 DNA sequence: TGTGCCAGCAGTACCGGGACAGGGGGCGGTTCACCCCTCCACTTT. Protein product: CASSTGTGGGSPLHF.

DNA of the CDR3: TGCGCCAGCAGCAGGGCGGGGGCGGTCACTGAAGCTTTCTTT. It encodes CASSRAGAVTEAFF. This chain joins TRBV4-1 and TRBJ1-1; possibly TRBD1 for D (6 bases). Per the germline V gene, CDR1 is MGHRA and CDR2 is YSYEKL. Trimming left V 5 bases short and J 4 bases short, with 14 bases between. The CDR3 totals 14 residues.

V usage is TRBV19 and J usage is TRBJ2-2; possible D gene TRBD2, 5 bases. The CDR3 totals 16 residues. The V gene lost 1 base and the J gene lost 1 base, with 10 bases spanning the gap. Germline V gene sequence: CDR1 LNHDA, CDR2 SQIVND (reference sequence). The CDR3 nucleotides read TGTGCCAGTAGTATAGCCCCGGGGATGAACACCGGGGAGCTGTTTTTT. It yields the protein CASSIAPGMNTGELFF.

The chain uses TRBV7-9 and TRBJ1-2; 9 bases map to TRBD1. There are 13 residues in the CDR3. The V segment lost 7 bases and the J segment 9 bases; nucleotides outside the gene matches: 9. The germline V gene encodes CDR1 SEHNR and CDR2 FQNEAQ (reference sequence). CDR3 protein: CASTSGTGLSYTF. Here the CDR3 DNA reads TGTGCCAGCACCTCTGGGACAGGGCTAAGCTACACCTTC.

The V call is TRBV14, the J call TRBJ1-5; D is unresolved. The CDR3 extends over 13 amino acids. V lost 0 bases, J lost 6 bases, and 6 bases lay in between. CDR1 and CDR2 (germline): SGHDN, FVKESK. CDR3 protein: CASSQDPGQPQHF. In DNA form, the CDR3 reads TGTGCCAGCAGCCAAGATCCCGGTCAGCCCCAGCATTTT.

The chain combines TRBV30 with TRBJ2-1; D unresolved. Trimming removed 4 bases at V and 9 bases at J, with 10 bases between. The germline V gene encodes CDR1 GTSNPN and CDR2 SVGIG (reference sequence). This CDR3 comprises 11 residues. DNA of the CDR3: TGTGCCTGGACCAGAATCCGTGAGCAGTTCTTC. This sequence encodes CAWTRIREQFF.

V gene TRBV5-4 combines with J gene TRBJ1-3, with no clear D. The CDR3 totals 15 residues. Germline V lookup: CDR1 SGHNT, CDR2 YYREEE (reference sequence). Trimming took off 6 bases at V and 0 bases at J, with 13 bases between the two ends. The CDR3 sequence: CASNPSGSSGNTIYF. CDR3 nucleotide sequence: TGTGCCAGCAACCCCTCGGGGAGCTCTGGAAACACCATATATTTT.

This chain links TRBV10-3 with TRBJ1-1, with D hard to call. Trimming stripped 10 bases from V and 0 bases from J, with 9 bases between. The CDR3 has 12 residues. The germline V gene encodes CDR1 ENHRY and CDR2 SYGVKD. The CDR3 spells CATGTVNTEAFF. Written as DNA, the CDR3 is TGTGCCACCGGAACAGTGAACACTGAAGCTTTCTTT.

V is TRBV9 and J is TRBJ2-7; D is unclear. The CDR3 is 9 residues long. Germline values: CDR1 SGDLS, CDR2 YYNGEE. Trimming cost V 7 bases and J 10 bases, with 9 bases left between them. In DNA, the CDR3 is TGTGCCAGCCTTATCTACCAGTACTTC. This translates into CASLIYQYF.

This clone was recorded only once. The CDR3 loop is CASSLLAGGPLNTGELFF. The CDR3, as DNA: TGCGCCAGCAGCCTTCTAGCGGGAGGGCCCCTTAACACCGGGGAGCTGTTTTTT. The chain has TRBV5-1 and TRBJ2-2; 12 bases are shared with TRBD2. CDR3 length equals 18 residues. Germline CDR1 and CDR2: SGHRS and YFSETQ. V lost 4 bases, J lost 2 bases, and 9 bases stayed unmatched.

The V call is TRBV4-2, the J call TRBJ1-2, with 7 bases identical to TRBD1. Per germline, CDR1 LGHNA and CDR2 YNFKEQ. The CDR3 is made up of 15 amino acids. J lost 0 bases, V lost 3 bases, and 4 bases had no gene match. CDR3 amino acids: CASSQGTETNYGYTF. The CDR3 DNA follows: TGTGCCAGCAGCCAGGGGACAGAGACTAACTATGGCTACACCTTC.

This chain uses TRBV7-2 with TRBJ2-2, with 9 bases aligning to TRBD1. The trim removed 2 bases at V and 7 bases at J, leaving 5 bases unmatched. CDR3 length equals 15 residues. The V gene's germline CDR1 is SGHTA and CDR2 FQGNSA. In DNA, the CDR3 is TGTGCCAGCAGCTTACAACAGGGGGCGATCGGGGAGCTGTTTTTT. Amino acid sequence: CASSLQQGAIGELFF. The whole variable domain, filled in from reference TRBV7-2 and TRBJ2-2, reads GAGVSQSPSNKVTEKGKDVELRCDPISGHTALYWYRQSLGQGLEFLIYFQGNSAPDKSGLPSDRFSAERTGGSVSTLTIQRTQQEDSAVYLCASSLQQGAIGELFFGEGSRLTVL.

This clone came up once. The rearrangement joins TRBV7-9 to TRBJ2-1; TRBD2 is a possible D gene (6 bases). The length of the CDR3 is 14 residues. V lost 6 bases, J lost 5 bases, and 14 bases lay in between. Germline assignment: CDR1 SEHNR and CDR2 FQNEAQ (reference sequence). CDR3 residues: CASSLLAANNEQFF. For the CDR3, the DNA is TGTGCCAGCAGTCTACTAGCAGCCAACAATGAGCAGTTCTTC.

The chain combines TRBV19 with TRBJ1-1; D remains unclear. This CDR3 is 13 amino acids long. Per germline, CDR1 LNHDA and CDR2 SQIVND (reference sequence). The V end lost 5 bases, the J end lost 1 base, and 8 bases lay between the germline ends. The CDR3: CASSHKRNTEAFF. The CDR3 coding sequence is TGTGCCAGTAGTCACAAAAGGAACACTGAAGCTTTCTTT.

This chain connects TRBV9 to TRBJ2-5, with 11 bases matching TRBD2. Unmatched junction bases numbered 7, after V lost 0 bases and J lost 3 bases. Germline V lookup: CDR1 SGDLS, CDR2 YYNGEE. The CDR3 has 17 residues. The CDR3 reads CASSVGGTSGPKETQYF. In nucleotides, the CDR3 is TGTGCCAGCAGCGTAGGGGGGACTAGCGGACCGAAAGAGACCCAGTACTTC.

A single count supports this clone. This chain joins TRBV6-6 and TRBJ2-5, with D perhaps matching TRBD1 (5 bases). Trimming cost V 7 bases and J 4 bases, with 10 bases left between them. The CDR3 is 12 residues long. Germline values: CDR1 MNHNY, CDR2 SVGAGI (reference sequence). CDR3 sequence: CASTQGGETQYF. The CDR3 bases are TGTGCCAGCACTCAGGGTGGAGAGACCCAGTACTTC.

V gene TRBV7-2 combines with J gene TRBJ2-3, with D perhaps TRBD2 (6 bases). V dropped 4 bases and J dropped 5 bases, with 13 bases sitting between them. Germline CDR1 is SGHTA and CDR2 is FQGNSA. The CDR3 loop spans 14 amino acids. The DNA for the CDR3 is TGTGCCAGCAGCTCCGGGACTCCTATAGATACGCAGTATTTT. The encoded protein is CASSSGTPIDTQYF.

The CDR3 bases are TGTGCCAGCTCCCTCGGGTCCTTAACTAATGAAAAACTGTTTTTT. The encoded protein is CASSLGSLTNEKLFF. The gene calls are TRBV5-6 and TRBJ1-4; D not resolved. Trimming left V 7 bases short and J 1 base short, with 14 bases between. This CDR3 has 15 residues. Germline lookup yields CDR1 SGHDT and CDR2 YYEEEE.

Written as DNA, the CDR3 is TGTGCCAGCAGCGCAGTTGGGAGCTCCTACGAGCAGTACTTC. This translates into CASSAVGSSYEQYF. The chain recombines TRBV9 with TRBJ2-7, with D maybe TRBD2 (5 bases). The germline gives CDR1 SGDLS, CDR2 YYNGEE. The CDR3 runs 14 residues. The ends were cut back, 3 bases at V and 0 bases at J, with 10 bases in the middle.

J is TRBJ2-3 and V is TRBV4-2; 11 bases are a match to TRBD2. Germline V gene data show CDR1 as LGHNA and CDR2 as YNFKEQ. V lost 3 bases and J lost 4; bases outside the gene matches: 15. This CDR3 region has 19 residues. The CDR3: CASSHTIAGGLGGADTQYF. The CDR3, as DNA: TGTGCCAGCAGCCACACTATAGCGGGGGGGTTAGGTGGCGCAGATACGCAGTATTTT.